Following are 8 T cell receptor beta chains from one sample sequenced in a study of early T cells in non-severe SARS-CoV-2 infection (dated by TCRdb to 2020 to 2022). Receptors were amplified or captured by 5' RACE. TCRdb records NextSeq 500 as the sequencer. TCRdb ran its own pipeline on the public reads, namely fastp trimming at Q25 and MiXCR clone calling, and kept in-frame beta chains. A single entry per CDR3 protein holds the most common genes and DNA from its merged rows. The sample profile shows tens of thousands of distinct CDR3 sequences; 9.5% to 15% of them were found once. Around 1.8% of the sample belongs to the ten largest clones. Input material: whole blood. The receptor set was obtained from an adult who was a healthcare worker with PCR-confirmed SARS-CoV-2 infection or an uninfected control (not recorded which).

This clonotype was observed a few times. V and J are TRBV3-1 and TRBJ2-3; 11 bases are a match to TRBD2. This CDR3 is built from 18 residues. Germline V gene data show CDR1 as LGHDT and CDR2 as YNNKEL (reference sequence). J was trimmed by 0 bases and V by 5 bases; bases with no gene match: 10. The CDR3 DNA sequence: TGTGCCAGCAGCACTGGACTAGCGGGTGAGACTAGCACAGATACGCAGTATTTT. Translation gives CASSTGLAGETSTDTQYF.

This clonotype was observed many times. The J gene is TRBJ2-3, the V gene TRBV4-3; D gene uncertain. CDR1 is LGHNA, CDR2 YSLEER, per germline. The V end lost 5 bases, the J end lost 6 bases, and 12 bases lay between the germline ends. CDR3 length: 13 amino acids. The CDR3 DNA is TGCGCCAGCAGCTATTCAGGCCTGGATACGCAGTATTTT. As protein: CASSYSGLDTQYF.

In this sample, this clonotype turned up a few times. The genes are TRBV5-1 and TRBJ1-2; D is possibly TRBD1 (5 bases). V lost 4 bases, J lost 1 base, and 17 bases lay in between. The germline V gene has CDR1 SGHRS and CDR2 YFSETQ. This CDR3 contains 16 residues. The CDR3 loop is CASSAQPGRFNYGYTF. The DNA for the CDR3 is TGCGCCAGCAGCGCACAACCGGGACGATTTAACTATGGCTACACCTTC.

The chain is built from TRBV13 and TRBJ2-7; no clear D. Trimming left V 4 bases short and J 1 base short, with 14 bases between. Germline CDR1 is PRHDT and CDR2 is FYEKMQ (reference sequence). This CDR3 comprises 15 residues. As DNA, the CDR3 is TGTGCCAGCAGCTCCCTCAGGCGAGCGTCCTACGAGCAGTACTTC. It yields the protein CASSSLRRASYEQYF.

This clonotype was detected a few times. V usage is TRBV24-1 and J usage is TRBJ2-6; D not certain. V was trimmed by 4 bases and J by 2 bases, leaving 5 bases between them. There are 14 residues in the CDR3. CDR1 and CDR2 (germline): KGHDR, SFDVKD. The CDR3 nucleotides are TGTGCCACCAGTGACCGCCCTGGGGCCAACGTCCTGACTTTC. Its protein product is CATSDRPGANVLTF.

This clonotype was seen repeatedly, ten times or more. The chain recombines TRBV7-9 with TRBJ1-2; D is ambiguous. V shed 6 bases and J shed 2 bases, with 16 bases lying between them. The CDR3 is 15 residues long. Germline values: CDR1 SEHNR, CDR2 FQNEAQ (reference sequence). The CDR3 DNA follows: TGTGCCAGCAGTTGGAGCAATTCGGGAAACTATGGCTACACCTTC. Amino acid sequence: CASSWSNSGNYGYTF.

This clonotype was picked up one time. The V call is TRBV7-8, the J call TRBJ1-2, with 7 bases matching TRBD1. Trimming cost V 0 bases and J 2 bases; bases outside gene matches: 9. The CDR3 runs to 17 residues. Looked up from germline, CDR1 is SGHVS and CDR2 is FQNEAQ. Here the CDR3 DNA reads TGTGCCAGCAGCTTAGCGCGGGGACAGCTAAGAAACTATGGCTACACCTTC. Protein product: CASSLARGQLRNYGYTF.

This clonotype showed up many times. The chain recombines TRBV18 with TRBJ1-1; no definite D call. The CDR3 length is 15 residues. V was shortened by 1 base and J by 0 bases, with 9 bases between the two germline ends. From germline, CDR1 is KGHSH and CDR2 LQKENI. The CDR3 DNA reads TGTGCCAGCTCACCACGTCAGTCAATGAACACTGAAGCTTTCTTT. It is translated as CASSPRQSMNTEAFF.